This passage covers 14 T cell receptor beta chains from one sample sequenced in a study of OX40 agonist ivuxolimab in advanced cancers. Produced via immunoSEQ multiplex PCR; TCRdb's table is partial and in-frame only. The sample lists 55,000 to 80,000 clones, around 79% occurring once. This specimen was CD4+ or CD8+ T cells sorted from blood, taken in a trial of the OX40 agonist ivuxolimab. These receptors all stem from an adult with an advanced solid tumor such as melanoma, head and neck, liver or kidney cancer.

This rearrangement joins TRBV11-1 to TRBJ2-7; 9 bases are shared with TRBD2. Trimming removed 8 bases from V and 0 bases from J; junction bases left unmatched: 8. The germline CDR1 and CDR2 sequences are SGHAT and FQDESV (reference sequence). This CDR3 is 15 amino acids long. CDR3 nucleotides: TGTGCCAGCGGGGACCCGACTAGCGGCTCCTACGAGCAGTACTTC. Its translation is CASGDPTSGSYEQYF. Supplemented by reference TRBV11-1 and TRBJ2-7, the full variable domain reads EAEVAQSPRYKITEKSQAVAFWCDPISGHATLYWYRQILGQGPELLVQFQDESVVDDSQLPKDRFSAERLKGVDSTLKIQPAELGDSAMYLCASGDPTSGSYEQYFGPGTRLTVT.

The V gene is TRBV6-1, the J gene TRBJ2-7; D gene ambiguous. With 5 bases removed from V and 4 bases from J, the gap between germline ends came to 12 bases. The CDR3 covers 13 residues. Germline V gene data show CDR1 as MNHNS and CDR2 as SASEGT. The CDR3 DNA is TGTGCCAGCAGTAGCATGATGGAGTACGAGCAGTACGTC. Its protein product is CASSSMMEYEQYV.

This chain's CDR3 is CASSLLGGLTMNTEAFF. The CDR3 DNA sequence: TGCGCCAGCAGCCTCCTCGGGGGCCTCACAATGAACACTGAAGCTTTCTTT. The chain is built from TRBV5-1 and TRBJ1-1; maybe TRBD1 (6 bases). Trimming stripped 4 bases from V and 0 bases from J, with 19 bases between. This CDR3 is built from 17 residues. Germline V CDR1 and CDR2: SGHRS, YFSETQ.

This clone was detected only once. This chain uses TRBV11-3 with TRBJ1-2, with D uncertain. Trimming removed 5 bases at V and 6 bases at J, with 19 bases between. The germline V gene encodes CDR1 SGHNT and CDR2 YENEEA. The CDR3 is made up of 15 amino acids. DNA for the CDR3: TGTGCCAGCAGCCTCTTTAACCTCGGCTCCAATGGCTACACCTTC. It yields the protein CASSLFNLGSNGYTF.

The genes are TRBV15 and TRBJ1-1; D remains unclear. From germline, CDR1 is LNHNV and CDR2 YYDKDF (reference sequence). V was clipped by 3 bases and J by 4 bases, with 12 bases between them. The CDR3 length is 14 residues. The CDR3 loop is CATSSEPGGTEAFF. CDR3 coding DNA: TGTGCCACCAGCAGCGAGCCGGGAGGCACTGAAGCTTTCTTT.

The gene calls are TRBV6-5 and TRBJ1-1; D not certain. Trimming stripped 2 bases from V and 8 bases from J, with 12 bases between. In germline, CDR1 is MNHEY, CDR2 SVGAGI. The CDR3 is made up of 13 amino acids. CDR3 in DNA: TGTGCCAGCAGTTACGAAGGAGGCTCCGAAGCTTTCTTT. Its translation is CASSYEGGSEAFF.

The V call is TRBV4-3, the J call TRBJ2-7; 14 bases line up with TRBD2. Trimming took 2 bases from V and 4 from J; bases not matched to a gene: 13. In germline, CDR1 is LGHNA, CDR2 YSLEER. This CDR3 contains 19 residues. CDR3 amino acids: CASSQFIPGLAGVGYEQYF. The CDR3, as DNA: TGCGCCAGCAGCCAATTCATACCGGGACTAGCGGGAGTTGGTTACGAGCAGTACTTC.

The chain links TRBV7-2 to TRBJ1-1; TRBD1 might be the D (5 bases). This CDR3 has 15 amino acids. Trimming removed 4 bases from V and 1 base from J, with 13 bases in between. Germline values: CDR1 SGHTA, CDR2 FQGNSA. CDR3 loop: CASSSLGVGNTEAFF. The CDR3 DNA sequence: TGTGCCAGCAGCTCCTTAGGGGTTGGGAACACTGAAGCTTTCTTT.

This sequence joins TRBV27 and TRBJ2-7; 7 positions match TRBD2. The CDR3 consists of 16 residues. The germline V gene has CDR1 MNHEY and CDR2 SMNVEV (reference sequence). The junction had 15 bases not matched to a gene; V was cut back by 7 bases and J by 3 bases. Written as DNA, the CDR3 is TGTGCCAGCACCTTACGGTGGGGCGGGAGTTTCTACGAGCAGTACTTC. Its translation: CASTLRWGGSFYEQYF.

This clone was counted once. The chain joins TRBV11-2 to TRBJ2-5, with D possibly matching TRBD2 (5 bases). The CDR3 spans 15 residues. Between the trimmed V and J ends, which lost 7 bases and 5 bases, there was a span of 20 bases. Per the germline V gene, CDR1 is SGHAT and CDR2 is FQNNGV. CDR3 nucleotides: TGTGCCAGCACCCCCCACCCAGCGGTATCGGAGACCCAGTACTTC. Encoded protein: CASTPHPAVSETQYF.

This chain connects TRBV5-1 to TRBJ2-1; D uncertain. Trimming took 0 bases from V and 7 from J, leaving 5 bases between them. Germline V lookup: CDR1 SGHRS, CDR2 YFSETQ. The CDR3 length is 12 residues. This CDR3 reads CASSLAENEQFF. The CDR3 DNA sequence: TGCGCCAGCAGCTTGGCGGAAAATGAGCAGTTCTTC.

The V gene is TRBV28, the J gene TRBJ2-7; 9 nucleotides agree with TRBD1. The CDR3 contains 15 residues. Germline V gene lookup returns CDR1 MDHEN and CDR2 SYDVKM. V dropped 5 bases and J dropped 3; count of bases not matched to a gene: 8. Written as DNA, the CDR3 is TGTGCCAGCAGTCCATACAGGGGGCTGTACTACGAGCAGTACTTC. Its translation: CASSPYRGLYYEQYF.

The V gene is TRBV28, the J gene TRBJ2-2; D is unclear. CDR1 MDHEN and CDR2 SYDVKM come from the germline V gene. Trimming cost V 4 bases and J 2 bases, with 8 bases left between them. The CDR3 runs 14 residues. CDR3 residues: CASSSNLNTGELFF. The CDR3 bases are TGTGCCAGCAGTTCCAACCTAAACACCGGGGAGCTGTTTTTT.

The CDR3 reads CASRLGDTDTQYF. In nucleotides, the CDR3 is TGCGCCAGCAGGCTCGGGGACACAGATACGCAGTATTTT. The J gene is TRBJ2-3, the V gene TRBV5-1; possible D gene TRBD2, 5 bases. Trimming stripped 5 bases from V and 2 bases from J, with 9 bases between. This CDR3 contains 13 residues. Germline-derived CDR1 and CDR2 are SGHRS and YFSETQ.